The 6 T cell receptor beta chains in this list originate from one sample, sequenced in a study of cytomegalovirus exposure and HLA in healthy donors. Sequencing used immunoSEQ multiplex PCR; TCRdb keeps in-frame clones, though not all of them. Seen here are about 56,000 clones, approximately 90% observed once, and the top ten hold 0.9% to 1.4%. The sequenced sample was PBMCs. These receptor sequences come from a man aged 18-30 years in good health and CMV-seronegative.

This clone was seen once. The genes are TRBV9 and TRBJ1-2; TRBD1 agrees at 10 bases. CDR3 length equals 18 residues. V dropped 4 bases and J dropped 8; count of bases not matched to a gene: 20. The germline gives CDR1 SGDLS, CDR2 YYNGEE. The CDR3 DNA is TGTGCCAGCAGCCCTCGTCCCGGGACAGGGGCCCTATCCGAAGGCTACACCTTC. Its protein is CASSPRPGTGALSEGYTF.

J is TRBJ2-1 and V is TRBV10-2; TRBD2 aligns across 10 bases. The junction had 5 bases not matched to a gene; V was cut back by 7 bases and J by 5 bases. From germline, CDR1 is WSHSY and CDR2 SAAADI. CDR3 length: 14 residues. Here the CDR3 DNA reads TGCGCCAGCACAAGGACTAGCGGCCACAATGAGCAGTTCTTC. This sequence encodes CASTRTSGHNEQFF.

The genes are TRBV4-3 and TRBJ2-3, with TRBD2 matching over 9 bases. Germline CDR1 LGHNA, CDR2 YSLEER. The CDR3 has 19 amino acids. Trimming removed 0 bases from V and 3 bases from J; junction bases left unmatched: 13. This chain's CDR3 is CASSQDLPGLAVGTDTQYF. DNA for the CDR3: TGCGCCAGCAGCCAAGATCTCCCGGGACTAGCAGTTGGGACAGATACGCAGTATTTT.

V gene TRBV5-1 combines with J gene TRBJ2-3; possible D gene TRBD2, 5 bases. V was cut by 3 bases and J by 6 bases, with 11 bases left in between. Per germline, CDR1 SGHRS and CDR2 YFSETQ. The CDR3 covers 13 residues. CDR3 in amino acids: CASSWGVSDTQYF. The CDR3 coding sequence is TGCGCCAGCAGCTGGGGAGTTTCGGATACGCAGTATTTT.

The chain couples TRBV6-5 to TRBJ1-5; D is undetermined. V was shortened by 3 bases and J by 7 bases, with 10 bases between the two germline ends. Germline values: CDR1 MNHEY, CDR2 SVGAGI. CDR3 size: 13 residues. In DNA, the CDR3 is TGTGCCAGCAGTTATGAGCGGAACCAGCCCCAGCATTTT. It specifies CASSYERNQPQHF.

V gene TRBV9 combines with J gene TRBJ2-7; 9 bases are shared with TRBD1. Germline V gives CDR1 SGDLS, CDR2 YYNGEE. With 4 bases clipped from V and 2 bases from J, the junction kept 7 bases outside the gene matches. There are 15 residues in the CDR3. CDR3 region: CASSLRDRAPYEQYF. The CDR3 region has the DNA TGTGCCAGCAGCCTCCGGGACAGGGCCCCCTACGAGCAGTACTTC.